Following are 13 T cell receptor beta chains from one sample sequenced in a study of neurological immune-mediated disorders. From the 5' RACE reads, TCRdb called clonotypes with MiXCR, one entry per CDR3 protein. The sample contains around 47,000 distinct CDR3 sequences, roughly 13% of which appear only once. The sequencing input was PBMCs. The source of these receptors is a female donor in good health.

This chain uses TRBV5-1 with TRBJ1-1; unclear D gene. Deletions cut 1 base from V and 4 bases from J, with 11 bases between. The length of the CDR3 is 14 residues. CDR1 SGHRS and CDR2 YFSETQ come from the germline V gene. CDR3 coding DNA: TGCGCCAGCAGCTTGATAGGTGAGGGCACTGAAGCTTTCTTT. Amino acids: CASSLIGEGTEAFF.

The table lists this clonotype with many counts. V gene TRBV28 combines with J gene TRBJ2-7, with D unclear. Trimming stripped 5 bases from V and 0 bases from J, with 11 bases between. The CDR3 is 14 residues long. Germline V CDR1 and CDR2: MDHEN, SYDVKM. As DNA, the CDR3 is TGTGCCAGCAGTAGACCGAGGAGCTCCTACGAGCAGTACTTC. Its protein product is CASSRPRSSYEQYF.

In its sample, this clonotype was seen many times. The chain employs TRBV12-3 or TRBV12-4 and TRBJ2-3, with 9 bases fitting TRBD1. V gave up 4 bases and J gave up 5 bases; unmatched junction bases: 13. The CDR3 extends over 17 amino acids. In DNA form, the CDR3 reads TGTGCCAGCAGTTCACGATCGACAGGGGGGCTTGGAGATACGCAGTATTTT. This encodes CASSSRSTGGLGDTQYF.

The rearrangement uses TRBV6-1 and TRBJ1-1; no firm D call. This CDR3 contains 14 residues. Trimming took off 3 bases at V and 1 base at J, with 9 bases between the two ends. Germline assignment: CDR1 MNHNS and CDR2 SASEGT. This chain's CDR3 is CASSDRGKNTEAFF. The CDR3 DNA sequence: TGTGCCAGCAGTGACCGGGGTAAGAACACTGAAGCTTTCTTT.

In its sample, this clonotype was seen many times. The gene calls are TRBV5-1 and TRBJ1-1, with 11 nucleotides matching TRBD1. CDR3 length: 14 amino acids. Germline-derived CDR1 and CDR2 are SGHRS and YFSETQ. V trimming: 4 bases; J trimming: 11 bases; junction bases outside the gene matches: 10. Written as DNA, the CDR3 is TGCGCCAGCAGCATATGGACAGGGGGCGCCGGCGCTTTCTTT. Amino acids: CASSIWTGGAGAFF.

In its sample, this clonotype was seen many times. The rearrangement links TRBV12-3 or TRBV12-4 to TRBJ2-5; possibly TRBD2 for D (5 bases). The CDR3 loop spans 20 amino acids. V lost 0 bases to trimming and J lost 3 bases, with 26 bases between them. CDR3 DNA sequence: TGTGCCAGCAGTTTAGCGCGAGGGAGAGGAGGTGCAGGAGGAGAAGAGACCCAGTACTTC. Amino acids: CASSLARGRGGAGGEETQYF.

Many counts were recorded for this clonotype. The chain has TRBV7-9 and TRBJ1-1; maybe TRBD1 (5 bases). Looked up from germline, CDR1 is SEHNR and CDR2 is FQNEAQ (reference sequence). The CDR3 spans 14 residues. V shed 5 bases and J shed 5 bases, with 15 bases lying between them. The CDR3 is CASSNQGLATEAFF. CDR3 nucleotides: TGTGCCAGCAGCAATCAGGGTCTTGCGACTGAAGCTTTCTTT.

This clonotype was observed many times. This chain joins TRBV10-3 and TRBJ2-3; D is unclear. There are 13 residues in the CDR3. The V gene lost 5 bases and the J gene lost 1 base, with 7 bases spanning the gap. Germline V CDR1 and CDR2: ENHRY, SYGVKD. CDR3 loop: CAISMSGTDTQYF. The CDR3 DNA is TGTGCCATCAGTATGTCGGGCACAGATACGCAGTATTTT.

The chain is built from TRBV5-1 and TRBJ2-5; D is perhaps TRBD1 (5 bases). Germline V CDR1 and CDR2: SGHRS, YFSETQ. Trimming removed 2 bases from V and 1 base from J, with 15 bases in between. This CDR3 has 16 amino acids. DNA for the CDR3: TGCGCCAGCAGCTTAGGACATGGATCCTTCCAAGAGACCCAGTACTTC. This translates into CASSLGHGSFQETQYF.

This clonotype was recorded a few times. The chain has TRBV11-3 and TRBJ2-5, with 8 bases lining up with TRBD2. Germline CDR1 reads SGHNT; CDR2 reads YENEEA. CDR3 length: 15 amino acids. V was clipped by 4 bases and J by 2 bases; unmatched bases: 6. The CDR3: CASSSRREVQETQYF. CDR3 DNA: TGTGCCAGCAGCTCCAGGCGGGAGGTGCAAGAGACCCAGTACTTC.

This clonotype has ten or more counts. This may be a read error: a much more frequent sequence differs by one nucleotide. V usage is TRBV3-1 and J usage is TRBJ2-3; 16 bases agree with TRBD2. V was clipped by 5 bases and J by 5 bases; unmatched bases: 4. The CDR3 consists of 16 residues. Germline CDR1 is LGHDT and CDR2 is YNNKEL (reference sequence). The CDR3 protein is CASSGTSGGVRDTQYF. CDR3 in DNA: TGTGCCAGCAGCGGGACTAGCGGGGGGGTGAGAGATACGCAGTATTTT.

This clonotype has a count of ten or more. The CDR3 DNA reads TGCAGTGCCATGGGTCCCCTGGGGTACGAGCAGTACTTC. Its protein product is CSAMGPLGYEQYF. The V and J genes are TRBV20-1 and TRBJ2-7; D remains ambiguous. CDR1 and CDR2 (germline): DFQATT, SNEGSKA (reference sequence). V lost 6 bases and J 4 bases, leaving 16 bases between the germline ends. The CDR3 spans 13 residues.

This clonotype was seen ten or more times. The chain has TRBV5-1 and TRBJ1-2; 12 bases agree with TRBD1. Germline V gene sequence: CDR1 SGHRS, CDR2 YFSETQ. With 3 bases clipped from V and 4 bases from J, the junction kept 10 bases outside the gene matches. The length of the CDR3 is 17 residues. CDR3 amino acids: CASSWGTGGFLGYGYTF. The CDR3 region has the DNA TGCGCCAGCAGCTGGGGGACAGGGGGCTTCCTAGGCTATGGCTACACCTTC.